This T cell receptor beta chain was sequenced in a study of blood T cell repertoires in COVID-19. The overall study: Spain, Italy and the United States supplied samples that represented acute and convalescent COVID-19. In each case, the material was cDNA or gDNA derived from T cells, B-cell-depleted T cells, or PBMCs.

Libraries were prepared by immunoSEQ multiplex PCR; TCRdb keeps only in-frame clonotypes and omits some of them. The sample has some 140,000 clones, 65% to 80% seen once; the top ten hold 3% to 4.5%. Per the germline V gene, CDR1 is SEHNR and CDR2 is FQNEAQ (reference sequence). This CDR3 is 15 amino acids long. The V end was cut by 6 bases, the J end by 5 bases, with 19 bases between. This sequence was found in a man in his sixties with acute or convalescent COVID-19. Sequencing used peripheral blood. This chain links TRBV7-9 with TRBJ2-5; possibly TRBD2 for D (6 bases). The CDR3 DNA sequence: TGTGCCAGCAGTTCTCCCGGCCTGGCGGGGGAGACCCAGTACTTC. It specifies CASSSPGLAGETQYF.